The 18 T cell receptor beta chains given below trace back to one sample, sequenced in a study of cytomegalovirus exposure and HLA in healthy donors. It was with 60 Vbeta and 13 Jbeta primers that the PCR ran. This table comes from immunoSEQ multiplex PCR, and its TCRdb copy is limited to in-frame clones, with some not included. The table records about 130,000 clones, over 15% of them present only once. The specimen sequenced was PBMCs. The source is a female donor in good health and CMV-seropositive.

The rearrangement joins TRBV7-9 to TRBJ2-7; 9 nucleotides line up with TRBD1. The CDR3 loop spans 13 amino acids. The V and J ends lost 5 bases and 4 bases, in that order; junction bases with no gene match: 3. The germline V gene has CDR1 SEHNR and CDR2 FQNEAQ (reference sequence). CDR3 protein: CASSPGQGYEQYF. The CDR3 DNA reads as TGTGCCAGCAGCCCGGGACAGGGTTACGAGCAGTACTTC.

In its sample, this clone was seen a few times. The rearrangement joins TRBV4-1 to TRBJ1-3; tentatively, D is TRBD1 (6 bases). This CDR3 has 16 residues. V was clipped by 6 bases and J by 2 bases, with 17 bases between them. Germline V gives CDR1 MGHRA, CDR2 YSYEKL. CDR3 region: CASSPQQGITGNTIYF. DNA of the CDR3: TGCGCCAGCAGTCCACAACAGGGAATCACTGGAAACACCATATATTTT.

This clone was detected only a few times. CDR3 sequence reads: CATGTGNGYTF. For the CDR3, the DNA is TGTGCCACGGGGACAGGGAATGGCTACACCTTC. The gene calls are TRBV5-4 and TRBJ1-2, with 9 nucleotides matching TRBD1. The germline V gene has CDR1 SGHNT and CDR2 YYREEE (reference sequence). CDR3 size: 11 residues. The J segment lost 6 bases and the V segment lost 9 bases, leaving 3 bases of the junction unmatched.

This chain links TRBV5-1 with TRBJ2-5, with 7 bases matching TRBD1. V lost 0 bases and J lost 5; bases outside the gene matches: 10. The germline V gene has CDR1 SGHRS and CDR2 YFSETQ. This CDR3 spans 16 amino acids. CDR3 sequence: CASSLARSTGLETQYF. The CDR3 bases are TGCGCCAGCAGCTTGGCCAGGTCGACAGGGTTGGAGACCCAGTACTTC.

This rearrangement joins TRBV28 to TRBJ1-5, with a tentative D call TRBD1 (6 bases). Per germline, CDR1 MDHEN and CDR2 SYDVKM. V was cut by 5 bases and J by 4 bases, with 12 bases left in between. The CDR3 consists of 14 residues. CDR3 in amino acids: CASSGAQGNQPQHF. The DNA of the CDR3 is TGTGCCAGCAGTGGGGCTCAGGGGAATCAGCCCCAGCATTTT.

This clone appeared a few times. The chain recombines TRBV7-2 with TRBJ1-1; D remains ambiguous. Trimming took 5 bases from V and 2 from J, leaving 12 bases between them. Germline V gene sequence: CDR1 SGHTA, CDR2 FQGNSA. CDR3 length: 14 amino acids. CDR3 region: CASSRHGFNTEAFF. The CDR3, as DNA: TGTGCCAGCAGCCGCCACGGTTTCAACACTGAAGCTTTCTTT.

There are a few counts of this clone. J is TRBJ1-3 and V is TRBV30, with D unresolved. V lost 5 bases, J lost 2 bases, and 16 bases lay in between. CDR3 length equals 15 residues. In germline, CDR1 is GTSNPN, CDR2 SVGIG (reference sequence). The CDR3 reads CAWSTRPWAGNTIYF. Written as DNA, the CDR3 is TGTGCCTGGTCGACAAGGCCATGGGCTGGAAACACCATATATTTT.

This clone was detected only a few times. The V call is TRBV30, the J call TRBJ1-5, with 8 bases aligning to TRBD1. The CDR3 has 16 residues. Germline lookup yields CDR1 GTSNPN and CDR2 SVGIG (reference sequence). V lost 3 bases and J lost 0; bases outside the gene matches: 7. CDR3 sequence (DNA): TGTGCCTGGAGGACAGGGGAATACAATAGCAATCAGCCCCAGCATTTT. This encodes CAWRTGEYNSNQPQHF.

This clone was recorded a few times. This sequence joins TRBV14 and TRBJ1-5, with D unresolved. Trimming left V 4 bases short and J 3 bases short, with 13 bases between. Looked up from germline, CDR1 is SGHDN and CDR2 is FVKESK. The CDR3 runs 15 residues. CDR3 amino acids: CASSPRIRPNQPQHF. The CDR3 coding sequence is TGTGCCAGCAGCCCGAGGATCCGCCCCAATCAGCCCCAGCATTTT.

The chain links TRBV28 to TRBJ2-7, with D possibly being TRBD2 (5 bases). CDR3 length: 15 amino acids. Germline CDR1 and CDR2: MDHEN and SYDVKM. The V end was cut by 0 bases, the J end by 0 bases, with 9 bases between. The CDR3, as DNA: TGTGCCAGCAGTTTATGGGACTCCCACTCCTACGAGCAGTACTTC. It codes for CASSLWDSHSYEQYF.

This clone appeared a few times. The rearrangement links TRBV4-1 to TRBJ2-5, with TRBD2 identical over 8 bases. The germline V gene encodes CDR1 MGHRA and CDR2 YSYEKL. The CDR3 spans 15 residues. V trimming: 3 bases; J trimming: 5 bases; junction bases outside the gene matches: 8. In DNA, the CDR3 is TGCGCCAGCAGCCAGTCGGTAGCGGGGAGGGAGACCCAGTACTTC. This encodes CASSQSVAGRETQYF.

This clone has just a few counts. This chain uses TRBV6-1 with TRBJ2-1, with 10 positions matching TRBD2. The CDR3 length is 12 residues. J lost 10 bases, V lost 7 bases, and 4 bases had no gene match. Germline V gene sequence: CDR1 MNHNS, CDR2 SASEGT. The CDR3: CASTLAGVEQFF. CDR3 DNA sequence: TGTGCCAGCACCCTAGCGGGGGTAGAGCAGTTCTTC.

V gene TRBV7-9 combines with J gene TRBJ2-3; TRBD1 matches 8 bases. Germline V gives CDR1 SEHNR, CDR2 FQNEAQ (reference sequence). The CDR3 is 18 residues long. Trimming took 2 bases from V and 2 from J; bases not matched to a gene: 12. The CDR3 region has the DNA TGTGCCAGCAGCTTACCCTACCGGGGACAGGAATCCACAGATACGCAGTATTTT. Its protein product is CASSLPYRGQESTDTQYF.

This sequence joins TRBV5-6 and TRBJ2-7, with a tentative D call TRBD1 (6 bases). The V gene lost 0 bases and the J gene lost 4 bases, with 11 bases spanning the gap. From germline, CDR1 is SGHDT and CDR2 YYEEEE. This CDR3 region has 14 residues. The CDR3 DNA sequence: TGTGCCAGCAGCTTGGGGGGGCTGGTATACGAGCAGTACTTC. Protein sequence: CASSLGGLVYEQYF.

This chain joins TRBV30 and TRBJ1-1, with D tentatively TRBD1 (6 bases). This CDR3 has 13 residues. The germline CDR1 and CDR2 sequences are GTSNPN and SVGIG (reference sequence). V gave up 4 bases and J gave up 1 base, with 10 bases separating them. The CDR3 reads CAWKSGQNTEAFF. DNA of the CDR3: TGTGCCTGGAAGTCGGGACAGAACACTGAAGCTTTCTTT.

DNA of the CDR3: TGTGCCAGCTCACCGTTCCGACAGGGTAGCAATCAGCCCCAGCATTTT. Protein product: CASSPFRQGSNQPQHF. The V call is TRBV18, the J call TRBJ1-5; 7 bases line up with TRBD1. After removal of 3 bases from V and 0 bases from J, the junction contained 5 bases not matched to a gene. This CDR3 is 16 amino acids long. Germline lookup yields CDR1 KGHSH and CDR2 LQKENI.

This chain uses TRBV25-1 with TRBJ1-1; tentative D call: TRBD1 (5 bases). CDR1 is MGHDK and CDR2 is SYGVNS in the germline V gene. V was pared by 5 bases and J by 8 bases, with 18 bases between. The CDR3 extends over 14 amino acids. The CDR3 DNA follows: TGTGCCAGCAGTCCCCGGGGAGGGGTTTCGGAAGCTTTCTTT. The encoded protein is CASSPRGGVSEAFF.

The chain uses TRBV6-1 and TRBJ2-3, with TRBD2 matching 11 bases. The CDR3 has 16 amino acids. The V gene's germline CDR1 is MNHNS and CDR2 SASEGT. Trimming cost V 3 bases and J 4 bases; bases outside gene matches: 6. The CDR3, as DNA: TGTGCCAGCAGTGATTTAGCGGGGGGGGTCGCAGATACGCAGTATTTT. Protein: CASSDLAGGVADTQYF.